This T cell receptor (beta chain) was captured by sequencing in a study of T cells in Graves' hyperthyroidism and ophthalmopathy. The source material, RNA transcripts, was used to amplify TCR beta CDR3 regions. The TCR CDR3 first-round RT-PCR relied on the HTBI primer set. TCRdb fed the multiplex PCR reads into MiXCR, producing one record per CDR3 protein. The data hold approximately 590,000 distinct CDR3 sequences, with 35% to 55% observed a single time. Diagnoses rested on clinical symptoms, serum thyroxine and TRAb, thyroid ultrasound and orbital computed tomography. The sample holds a few counts of this clonotype. The V gene lost 5 bases and the J gene lost 0 bases, with 10 bases spanning the gap. The CDR3 runs 15 residues. Germline V CDR1 and CDR2: SGHVS, FNYEAQ.

Sequences were obtained from peripheral blood or thyroid tissue (not recorded which). The rearrangement links TRBV7-6 to TRBJ2-2, with D uncertain. The clonotype was recovered from a woman between 18 and 30 years old with Graves' hyperthyroidism. The CDR3, as DNA: TGTGCCAGCAGCCAAGATGGCTCGAACACCGGGGAGCTGTTTTTT. It codes for CASSQDGSNTGELFF.